This TCR beta chain was captured by sequencing in a study of graft-versus-host responses after intestinal transplantation. Study-wide results and caveats: The recipient marrow held GvH clones, and some of them showed up first in ileum or blood.

The germline V gene has CDR1 SGHDT and CDR2 YYEEEE. V lost 1 base, J lost 14 bases, and 13 bases lay in between. This CDR3 spans 12 amino acids. About this clone: What it binds is unknown.

Some clones are missing from TCRdb's copy, which holds only in-frame ones; the method was immunoSEQ multiplex PCR. The sample holds around 110,000 clones; approximately 86% are singletons and the top ten take less than 0.8%. The sequencing here drew on unstimulated CD4+ T cells sorted from spleen or lymph node cells, taken before transplant. The rearrangement uses TRBV5-6 and TRBJ2-1, with D maybe TRBD1 (6 bases). The sequence came from a human donor who was the organ donor for an intestinal transplant. CDR3 sequence: CASSLRRGEKFF. The DNA of the CDR3 is TGTGCCAGCAGCTTGCGCAGGGGCGAAAAGTTCTTC. The full variable domain, rest sourced from reference TRBV5-6 and TRBJ2-1, is DAGVTQSPTHLIKTRGQQVTLRCSPKSGHDTVSWYQQALGQGPQFIFQYYEEEERQRGNFPDRFSGHQFPNYSSELNVNALLLGDSALYLCASSLRRGEKFFGPGTRLTVL.